Shown below are 32 T cell receptor beta chains from a single sample sequenced in a study of OX40 agonist ivuxolimab in advanced cancers. Generated by immunoSEQ multiplex PCR, the TCRdb table keeps only in-frame clones and is missing some. The profile shows tens of thousands of clones, 80% to 90% of them singletons. The starting material was CD4+ or CD8+ T cells sorted from blood, obtained in a trial of the OX40 agonist ivuxolimab. The source of these receptors is an adult with an advanced solid tumor such as melanoma, head and neck, liver or kidney cancer.

The genes are TRBV27 and TRBJ2-7, with 8 bases identical to TRBD2. This CDR3 is built from 13 residues. Looked up from germline, CDR1 is MNHEY and CDR2 is SMNVEV (reference sequence). J lost 7 bases, V lost 5 bases, and 7 bases had no gene match. The CDR3 loop reads CASSLGGAREQYF. Here the CDR3 DNA reads TGTGCCAGCAGTCTCGGGGGGGCAAGAGAGCAGTACTTC.

The V and J genes are TRBV7-9 and TRBJ1-2; unclear D gene. The CDR3 runs 12 residues. Trimming removed 1 base from V and 5 bases from J, with 5 bases in between. Per the germline V gene, CDR1 is SEHNR and CDR2 is FQNEAQ (reference sequence). CDR3 in DNA: TGTGCCAGCAGCTTAGAAGGGTATGGCTACACCTTC. Its protein product is CASSLEGYGYTF.

The J gene is TRBJ2-7, the V gene TRBV11-2, with 8 bases identical to TRBD2. Germline assignment: CDR1 SGHAT and CDR2 FQNNGV. The CDR3 totals 15 residues. V dropped 5 bases and J dropped 2; count of bases not matched to a gene: 8. For the CDR3, the DNA is TGTGCCAGCAGCGATCGGGGGGGAGACCCCTACGAGCAGTACTTC. Translated, it gives CASSDRGGDPYEQYF.

The genes are TRBV5-5 and TRBJ1-1; D call uncertain. V lost 2 bases, J lost 3 bases, and 8 bases lay in between. CDR1 and CDR2 (germline): SGHKS, YYEKEE (reference sequence). The CDR3 totals 13 residues. CDR3 DNA: TGTGCCAGCAGCTTTGACGGGTACACTGAAGCTTTCTTT. Translated, it gives CASSFDGYTEAFF.

The count of this clone is one. The chain recombines TRBV29-1 with TRBJ1-2, with D maybe TRBD1 (6 bases). Trimming left V 3 bases short and J 4 bases short, with 9 bases between. In germline, CDR1 is SQVTM, CDR2 ANQGSEA. This CDR3 spans 12 amino acids. The CDR3 here is CSVDGGAYGYTF. CDR3 coding DNA: TGCAGCGTTGACGGGGGGGCCTATGGCTACACCTTC.

This chain connects TRBV6-5 to TRBJ1-2; D unresolved. The CDR3 sequence is 13 residues long. CDR1 MNHEY and CDR2 SVGAGI come from the germline V gene. Trimming removed 10 bases at V and 7 bases at J, with 19 bases between. The DNA for the CDR3 is TGTGCCACCAATTCCGTCCGGAGCCGTGGCTACACCTTC. This sequence encodes CATNSVRSRGYTF.

This chain connects TRBV6-5 to TRBJ2-2; D call uncertain. The CDR3 runs 16 residues. Germline loops: CDR1 MNHEY, CDR2 SVGAGI. Trimming took 2 bases from V and 0 from J, leaving 10 bases between them. CDR3 sequence reads: CASSYTLRANTGELFF. The CDR3 bases are TGTGCCAGCAGTTACACCCTCCGAGCGAACACCGGGGAGCTGTTTTTT.

V usage is TRBV6-1 and J usage is TRBJ2-7; D gene ambiguous. CDR3 size: 11 residues. The V end lost 6 bases, the J end lost 4 bases, and 7 bases lay between the germline ends. Germline V gene lookup returns CDR1 MNHNS and CDR2 SASEGT. The CDR3 bases are TGTGCCAGCAGCATGGGGTACGAGCAGTACTTC. Its protein is CASSMGYEQYF.

A few counts support this clone. V and J are TRBV14 and TRBJ2-2, with unresolved D. Germline V gene sequence: CDR1 SGHDN, CDR2 FVKESK. The V and J ends lost 3 bases and 4 bases respectively, with 9 bases between them. This CDR3 has 14 amino acids. The CDR3 nucleotides are TGTGCCAGCAGCCAGAGCGCCCCCACCGGGGAGCTGTTTTTT. Its translation is CASSQSAPTGELFF.

This sequence joins TRBV19 and TRBJ2-3; TRBD2 matches 7 bases. V was pared by 9 bases and J by 0 bases, with 9 bases of the junction left unmatched. CDR3 length: 15 amino acids. Germline V lookup: CDR1 LNHDA, CDR2 SQIVND (reference sequence). Here the CDR3 DNA reads TGTGCCAGCACCACGACTAGCTTTAGCACAGATACGCAGTATTTT. Protein sequence: CASTTTSFSTDTQYF.

This clone appeared a few times. The chain couples TRBV28 to TRBJ2-1; 13 nucleotides agree with TRBD2. V lost 2 bases and J lost 0; bases outside the gene matches: 1. The CDR3 length is 17 residues. CDR1 MDHEN and CDR2 SYDVKM come from the germline V gene. The CDR3 coding sequence is TGTGCCAGCAGTTTAGGACTAGCGGGAGCCTCCTACAATGAGCAGTTCTTC. Its translation: CASSLGLAGASYNEQFF.

The V call is TRBV27, the J call TRBJ1-2; perhaps TRBD1 as D (6 bases). Trimming took 5 bases from V and 4 from J, leaving 17 bases between them. CDR3 length equals 15 residues. Germline loops: CDR1 MNHEY, CDR2 SMNVEV (reference sequence). CDR3 protein: CASSPTTGWGYGYTF. In DNA form, the CDR3 reads TGTGCCAGCAGTCCCACGACAGGTTGGGGCTATGGCTACACCTTC.

This rearrangement joins TRBV2 to TRBJ2-3; unclear D gene. Trimming took off 0 bases at V and 0 bases at J, with 7 bases between the two ends. The CDR3 has 15 residues. The germline V gene has CDR1 SNHLY and CDR2 FYNNEI. CDR3 region: CASSEAKSSTDTQYF. In DNA, the CDR3 is TGTGCCAGCAGTGAAGCCAAGTCTAGCACAGATACGCAGTATTTT.

The chain carries TRBV30 and TRBJ1-1; TRBD1 agrees at 10 bases. The CDR3 has 15 amino acids. Germline CDR1 and CDR2: GTSNPN and SVGIG (reference sequence). Trimming took 1 base from V and 1 from J; bases not matched to a gene: 3. CDR3 DNA: TGTGCCTGGAGTGGGACAGGGGGGCAGAACACTGAAGCTTTCTTT. Translating it yields CAWSGTGGQNTEAFF.

V is TRBV6-5 and J is TRBJ2-5, with 11 positions matching TRBD1. The J call may be faulty, since TRBJ2-7 better matches the DNA end. The CDR3 is 14 residues long. Germline V gives CDR1 MNHEY, CDR2 SVGAGI. The CDR3: CASSSGTGGYEQYF. For the CDR3, the DNA is TGTGCCAGCAGCAGCGGGACAGGGGGATACGAGCAGTACTTC.

The chain has TRBV7-9 and TRBJ2-7, with D maybe TRBD2 (6 bases). Trimming shortened V by 7 bases and J by 6 bases, and 13 bases separated the two germline ends. The CDR3 has 12 residues. Germline V gene data show CDR1 as SEHNR and CDR2 as FQNEAQ (reference sequence). CDR3 sequence (DNA): TGTGCCAGCACCGGGAGTTCTCTCGAGCAGTACTTC. As protein: CASTGSSLEQYF.

The chain joins TRBV12-5 to TRBJ2-7, with 10 positions matching TRBD1. This CDR3 spans 17 amino acids. J lost 3 bases, V lost 1 base, and 9 bases had no gene match. Germline V gene sequence: CDR1 LGHNT, CDR2 FRNRAP. As DNA, the CDR3 is TGTGCTAGTGGTTTGGCCTTGGGGGGACAGGGGATCTACGAGCAGTACTTC. Its protein product is CASGLALGGQGIYEQYF.

V gene TRBV19 combines with J gene TRBJ1-1; no clear D. Germline-derived CDR1 and CDR2 are LNHDA and SQIVND (reference sequence). CDR3 length: 13 amino acids. The V gene lost 6 bases and the J gene lost 5 bases, with 13 bases spanning the gap. CDR3 protein: CASRWAGGTEAFF. Written as DNA, the CDR3 is TGTGCCAGTAGGTGGGCTGGCGGGACTGAAGCTTTCTTT.

This chain joins TRBV7-2 and TRBJ2-5; 11 bases are a match to TRBD2. The CDR3 extends over 14 amino acids. Germline V gives CDR1 SGHTA, CDR2 FQGNSA. V gave up 5 bases and J gave up 4 bases; unmatched junction bases: 3. This CDR3 reads CASSVGTSGETQYF. The CDR3 DNA is TGTGCCAGCAGCGTCGGGACTAGCGGAGAGACCCAGTACTTC.

The V and J genes are TRBV5-5 and TRBJ1-5; 7 nucleotides agree with TRBD1. The CDR3 spans 14 residues. V shed 4 bases, J shed 1 base, and the junction held 2 bases outside the gene matches. Germline CDR1 SGHKS, CDR2 YYEKEE (reference sequence). The CDR3 is CASSLGQSNQPQHF. DNA of the CDR3: TGTGCCAGCAGCCTGGGACAGAGCAATCAGCCCCAGCATTTT.

The gene calls are TRBV4-3 and TRBJ2-3; 11 bases map to TRBD2. The CDR3 has 17 amino acids. Germline V lookup: CDR1 LGHNA, CDR2 YSLEER. Unmatched junction bases numbered 9, after V lost 0 bases and J lost 7 bases. The CDR3 reads CASSQESSGGFMYTQYF. CDR3 nucleotides: TGCGCCAGCAGCCAAGAGTCTAGCGGGGGGTTTATGTATACGCAGTATTTT.

This clone came up once. The genes are TRBV7-9 and TRBJ2-7; D call uncertain. Looked up from germline, CDR1 is SEHNR and CDR2 is FQNEAQ (reference sequence). Trimming took off 1 base at V and 3 bases at J, with 10 bases between the two ends. The CDR3 consists of 14 residues. CDR3 sequence: CASSLVEKRYEQYF. CDR3 in DNA: TGTGCCAGCAGCTTAGTTGAAAAACGCTACGAGCAGTACTTC.

The chain has TRBV11-1 and TRBJ2-1; D is perhaps TRBD2 (5 bases). V lost 1 base and J 8 bases, leaving 12 bases between the germline ends. The CDR3 loop spans 14 amino acids. Germline V gene data show CDR1 as SGHAT and CDR2 as FQDESV (reference sequence). CDR3 sequence reads: CASSLGGPQYEQFF. The DNA for the CDR3 is TGTGCCAGCAGCTTAGGAGGGCCACAATATGAGCAGTTCTTC.

The rearrangement uses TRBV7-9 and TRBJ2-7, with D unclear. The V gene's germline CDR1 is SEHNR and CDR2 FQNEAQ (reference sequence). With 1 base removed from V and 3 bases from J, the gap between germline ends came to 7 bases. The CDR3 covers 13 residues. The CDR3 spells CASSLEQYYEQYF. The CDR3 bases are TGTGCCAGCAGCTTAGAGCAGTACTACGAGCAGTACTTC.

The chain combines TRBV2 with TRBJ1-1; TRBD1 agrees at 8 bases. This CDR3 spans 13 amino acids. Germline trimming cut 6 bases from V and 6 bases from J; bases unmatched to any gene: 6. Looked up from germline, CDR1 is SNHLY and CDR2 is FYNNEI. DNA of the CDR3: TGTGCCAGCAGGGCAGGGGGCCCCCCTGAAGCTTTCTTT. The encoded protein is CASRAGGPPEAFF.

In this sample, this clone turned up a few times. The V and J genes are TRBV6-6 and TRBJ1-6, with no clear D. Germline loops: CDR1 MNHNY, CDR2 SVGAGI (reference sequence). Trimming pared 6 bases from V and 11 bases from J, leaving 14 bases between. CDR3 size: 13 residues. The CDR3 bases are TGTGCCAGCAGATTAGCTGCGGGGACACCCCTCCACTTT. Protein sequence: CASRLAAGTPLHF.

The gene calls are TRBV7-9 and TRBJ1-5, with a tentative D call TRBD1 (6 bases). The V end lost 5 bases, the J end lost 4 bases, and 18 bases lay between the germline ends. CDR1 and CDR2 (germline): SEHNR, FQNEAQ (reference sequence). The CDR3 spans 16 residues. CDR3 coding DNA: TGTGCCAGCAGCCCCGGGGCGACAGGCCTAAATCAGCCCCAGCATTTT. It is translated as CASSPGATGLNQPQHF.

The V and J genes are TRBV30 and TRBJ1-1; no definite D call. CDR1 and CDR2 (germline): GTSNPN, SVGIG (reference sequence). The length of the CDR3 is 11 residues. Trimming took 0 bases from V and 8 from J, leaving 7 bases between them. Here the CDR3 reads CAWSVSLEAFF. The CDR3 DNA follows: TGTGCCTGGAGTGTTAGCTTAGAAGCTTTCTTT.

The rearrangement joins TRBV9 to TRBJ2-1; D gene uncertain. The CDR3 is 15 residues long. Trimming took 3 bases from V and 1 from J, leaving 11 bases between them. Germline-derived CDR1 and CDR2 are SGDLS and YYNGEE. CDR3 in amino acids: CASSGRPESYNEQFF. Here the CDR3 DNA reads TGTGCCAGCAGCGGAAGACCCGAGTCCTACAATGAGCAGTTCTTC.

J is TRBJ2-7 and V is TRBV5-4; 9 nucleotides agree with TRBD1. This CDR3 has 14 residues. Trimming cost V 1 base and J 6 bases; bases outside gene matches: 5. Germline lookup yields CDR1 SGHNT and CDR2 YYREEE (reference sequence). CDR3 sequence reads: CASSLPGTGTEQYF. CDR3 nucleotides: TGTGCCAGCAGCTTGCCCGGGACAGGGACCGAGCAGTACTTC.

The chain couples TRBV27 to TRBJ2-7, with D possibly TRBD1 on 6 matching bases. The germline V and J ends were trimmed by 4 bases and 0 bases, with 13 bases remaining between them. CDR1 and CDR2 from the germline V gene are MNHEY and SMNVEV (reference sequence). The CDR3 length is 15 residues. This chain's CDR3 is CASSSLEGHSYEQYF. The CDR3 DNA reads as TGTGCCAGCAGTTCCCTTGAGGGACACTCCTACGAGCAGTACTTC.

This sequence joins TRBV28 and TRBJ1-3; TRBD1 is a possible D gene (5 bases). The germline V and J ends were trimmed by 4 bases and 2 bases, with 24 bases remaining between them. Germline V gives CDR1 MDHEN, CDR2 SYDVKM. The CDR3 has 19 residues. CDR3 in amino acids: CASSSPDRLDPYAGNTIYF. For the CDR3, the DNA is TGTGCCAGCAGTTCCCCAGACAGATTAGACCCCTATGCTGGAAACACCATATATTTT.